The TCR beta chain under discussion was sequenced for a study of blood T cell repertoires in COVID-19 (dated by TCRdb to the early 2020s). With regard to the full study: Collaborator samples came from the United States, Italy and Spain and covered acute and convalescent phases of COVID-19. The material from the prospective study consisted of cDNA or gDNA derived from T cells, B-cell-depleted T cells, or PBMCs. The dataset comprised deeply sampled blood TCRbeta repertoires from subjects exposed to, actively infected with, or recovered from COVID-19. A freely available public database, intended as a resource for researchers studying the immune response to SARS-CoV-2, is where the repertoires were released. The samples were drawn from two sources: the first 160 participants of the ongoing ImmuneRACE study, and 1,254 subjects contributed by 6 global collaborators. Sample metadata almost always included a de-identified subject ID, COVID-19 status, age in years and sex. Where available, HLA class I and class II types were obtained from metadata supplied by the sample provider rather than from assay-based typing.

Study-wide conclusions, independent of this receptor: The quantity of clinical and demographic metadata differed by source and by participant and was supplied without curation.

In the prospective study, participants were roughly 18 to 89 years old, resided in 20 to 30 geographic areas of the United States, and were enrolled through a virtual design. In the prospective study, cohorts were assigned on the basis of participant-reported clinical history obtained from a screening survey and a study questionnaire. A participant counted as exposed if, within 2 weeks of entering the study, that participant had been in contact with someone who had a PCR-confirmed or clinician-diagnosed COVID-19 case. Mobile phlebotomists in the prospective study collected whole blood, serum and a nasopharyngeal or oropharyngeal swab from every participant. Over an approximately two-month period, participants in the prospective study had the option of providing additional blood draws and questionnaires. Prospective study blood samples were shipped either frozen or at room temperature before DNA extraction.

A word on this clone: Its antigen is still unknown. Within one base of it there is no much larger clone, and no base qualities were kept.

TCRbeta CDR3 regions were amplified from genomic DNA using the immunoSEQ Assay, a bias-controlled multiplex PCR. Under the source paper's analysis protocol: Nucleated cell counts per sample were estimated from amplification of reference gene primers within the assay. To quantify the absolute abundance of each unique TCRbeta CDR3 rearrangement, sequence reads were collapsed and filtered. For each sample, productive Simpson clonality was calculated by taking the square root of Simpson's diversity index across productive rearrangements. Drawn from immuneACCESS, this table holds only the in-frame rearrangements with V and J called that TCRdb kept. Clones are partly lost; checked studies trace under half to an unresolved V gene and leave the rest unexplained. Clone size and V and J calls were adopted from that table, with D and trimming inferred from the DNA. The sample records 150,000 to 200,000 clones, over 70% of which are singletons. Jointly, the top ten make up 13% to 15% of the sample.

Taken from the germline V gene, the CDR1 and CDR2 loops are SGHRS and YFSETQ. Taken from cysteine to phenylalanine, the CDR3 has 16 residues. The DNA shown is the 48-base CDR3, in frame from base 1. Germline trimming amounts to 1 base on V and 3 bases on J, with 3 as the count of junction bases outside the gene matches. Sequencing was performed on PBMCs or T cells enriched from blood (not recorded which). This TCR derives from a man in his sixties who had been exposed to COVID-19. The chain is made from TRBV5-1 and TRBJ2-5, with TRBD2 matching 13 junction bases. The CDR3 corresponds to CASSLSLAGGKETQYF. Read as DNA, the sequence is TGCGCCAGCAGCTTGTCACTAGCGGGAGGGAAAGAGACCCAGTACTTC.